This entry lists 21 T cell receptor beta chains sequenced from one sample in a study of regulatory T cells in long-lasting Graves disease. Time point meaning: newly diagnosed GD, antithyroid drugs for less than 3 months. PBMC RNA served as the TCR library source. Construction of TCR beta libraries relied on iRepertoire HTBI primers and on Arm-PCR targeting CDR3 regions. From the multiplex PCR reads, TCRdb called clonotypes with MiXCR, one entry per CDR3 protein. The repertoire includes 450,000 to 600,000 distinct CDR3 sequences, around 16% of them detected once, and 9.5% to 15% sits in the top ten. These data are also associated with another study on T cells in Graves' hyperthyroidism and ophthalmopathy.

This sample comprised peripheral blood mononuclear cells (PBMCs), obtained at new diagnosis, from a patient treated with antithyroid drugs. These TCRs come from a man between 40 and 49 years old with Graves disease.

This chain uses TRBV19 with TRBJ2-7; 9 bases align to TRBD1. V trimming: 5 bases; J trimming: 4 bases; junction bases outside the gene matches: 9. Germline CDR1 is LNHDA and CDR2 is SQIVND (reference sequence). The CDR3 spans 15 residues. The CDR3 region is CASSGAGTGTYEQYF. In DNA form, the CDR3 reads TGTGCCAGTAGTGGGGCCGGGACAGGGACGTACGAGCAGTACTTC.

This clonotype was found many times. The chain couples TRBV20-1 to TRBJ2-7; D may be TRBD1 or TRBD2 (5 bases each). With 4 bases removed from V and 3 bases from J, the gap between germline ends came to 13 bases. Looked up from germline, CDR1 is DFQATT and CDR2 is SNEGSKA (reference sequence). The CDR3 extends over 13 amino acids. The DNA of the CDR3 is TGCAGTGCTATTACTAGGGGTAACTACGAGCAGTACTTC. This encodes CSAITRGNYEQYF.

The V call is TRBV18, the J call TRBJ2-1; D call uncertain. CDR3 length: 14 residues. Germline assignment: CDR1 KGHSH and CDR2 LQKENI. V lost 2 bases, J lost 8 bases, and 13 bases lay in between. The DNA for the CDR3 is TGTGCCAGCTCACCAGTCAAGAAAGACGATGAGCAGTTCTTC. Its protein is CASSPVKKDDEQFF.

This clonotype was counted ten times or more. The chain is built from TRBV7-8 and TRBJ2-1; TRBD2 agrees at 7 bases. Germline V gene lookup returns CDR1 SGHVS and CDR2 FQNEAQ. The junction had 14 bases not matched to a gene; V was cut back by 9 bases and J by 6 bases. The CDR3 loop spans 15 amino acids. CDR3 loop: CASSVQAGASNEQFF. Here the CDR3 DNA reads TGTGCCAGTTCGGTTCAGGCGGGAGCCAGCAATGAGCAGTTCTTC. The complete variable domain, with remaining parts taken from reference TRBV7-8 and TRBJ2-1, reads GAGVSQSPRYKVAKRGQDVALRCDPISGHVSLFWYQQALGQGPEFLTYFQNEAQLDKSGLPSDRFFAERPEGSVSTLKIQRTQQEDSAVYLCASSVQAGASNEQFFGPGTRLTVL.

This clonotype occurred many times. The chain uses TRBV5-1 and TRBJ2-2; 8 bases fit TRBD2. The junction had 3 bases not matched to a gene; V was cut back by 5 bases and J by 0 bases. Germline V lookup: CDR1 SGHRS, CDR2 YFSETQ. This CDR3 has 15 residues. CDR3 DNA sequence: TGCGCCAGCAGTCAGGGACTAGCGAACACCGGGGAGCTGTTTTTT. Its translation is CASSQGLANTGELFF.

Comments on this clonotype: A far more abundant clone sits one base away, making this likely a read error. The final CDR3 position lacks the conserved phenylalanine or tryptophan, pointing to a likely read error. V usage is TRBV5-1 and J usage is TRBJ2-7; tentatively, D is TRBD1 (5 bases). In germline, CDR1 is SGHRS, CDR2 YFSETQ. The CDR3 has 12 residues. The CDR3 DNA reads TGTGCCAGCAGCTTGGACATCTACGAGCAGTACCTC. Its protein is CASSLDIYEQYL.

This clonotype has a count of ten or more. The chain employs TRBV29-1 and TRBJ2-1; the D is unclear. The CDR3 length is 14 residues. The V gene lost 1 base and the J gene lost 4 bases, with 11 bases spanning the gap. Germline assignment: CDR1 SQVTM and CDR2 ANQGSEA. CDR3 region: CSVEGTDGYNEQFF. In DNA form, the CDR3 reads TGCAGCGTTGAAGGAACGGACGGGTACAATGAGCAGTTCTTC.

Many counts were recorded for this clonotype. This rearrangement joins TRBV2 to TRBJ1-5; no clear D gene. CDR3 length equals 13 residues. Germline CDR1 SNHLY, CDR2 FYNNEI. V shed 0 bases and J shed 7 bases, with 7 bases lying between them. In DNA, the CDR3 is TGTGCCAGCAGTGAAGCGCTTCGCCAGCCCCAGCATTTT. This translates into CASSEALRQPQHF.

The chain employs TRBV5-1 and TRBJ2-4, with 7 bases lining up with TRBD2. The CDR3 runs to 15 residues. Germline CDR1 and CDR2: SGHRS and YFSETQ. The V and J ends lost 2 bases and 2 bases, in that order; junction bases with no gene match: 4. The CDR3 DNA sequence: TGCGCCAGCAGCTTTCTGGGAGGGCCCAAAAACATTCAGTACTTC. Protein product: CASSFLGGPKNIQYF.

This clonotype was observed at least ten times. The V call is TRBV5-1, the J call TRBJ2-7; TRBD2 might be the D (6 bases). The CDR3 consists of 14 residues. Looked up from germline, CDR1 is SGHRS and CDR2 is YFSETQ. V lost 3 bases to trimming and J lost 7 bases, with 17 bases between them. The CDR3 nucleotides are TGCGCCAGCAGCTCACTCACCCCGGGGGAAGAGCAGTACTTC. This encodes CASSSLTPGEEQYF.

This clonotype was detected many times. V is TRBV28 and J is TRBJ1-1; D perhaps matches TRBD1 (5 bases). The CDR3 length is 15 residues. Trimming pared 3 bases from V and 3 bases from J, leaving 14 bases between. CDR1 and CDR2 (germline): MDHEN, SYDVKM. The CDR3 loop is CASSFRTGGDTEAFF. The CDR3 DNA is TGTGCCAGCAGTTTTCGGACGGGAGGGGACACTGAAGCTTTCTTT. The full variable domain, completed using reference TRBV28 and TRBJ1-1, is DVKVTQSSRYLVKRTGEKVFLECVQDMDHENMFWYRQDPGLGLRLIYFSYDVKMKEKGDIPEGYSVSREKKERFSLILESASTNQTSMYLCASSFRTGGDTEAFFGQGTRLTVV.

The table lists this clonotype with many counts. The chain recombines TRBV27 with TRBJ2-1; 11 bases line up with TRBD2. The CDR3 is made up of 21 amino acids. J gave up 0 bases and V 5 bases, and 18 bases lay outside the gene matches. CDR1 and CDR2 from the germline V gene are MNHEY and SMNVEV (reference sequence). This CDR3 is CASSRPPMTSGIPGSYNEQFF. In DNA, the CDR3 is TGTGCCAGCAGTCGCCCGCCGATGACTAGCGGGATCCCCGGCTCCTACAATGAGCAGTTCTTC.

V is TRBV20-1 and J is TRBJ1-4; maybe TRBD1 (6 bases). V lost 6 bases, J lost 8 bases, and 22 bases lay in between. The CDR3 has 15 amino acids. The germline CDR1 and CDR2 sequences are DFQATT and SNEGSKA (reference sequence). This chain's CDR3 is CSARGRGWAEEKLFF. CDR3 sequence (DNA): TGCAGTGCCCGTGGCAGGGGTTGGGCGGAGGAAAAACTGTTTTTT.

This clonotype was counted only a few times. V is TRBV6-1 and J is TRBJ2-3; 8 nucleotides align to TRBD2. The CDR3 is made up of 14 amino acids. V gave up 4 bases and J gave up 6 bases; unmatched junction bases: 6. The germline gives CDR1 MNHNS, CDR2 SASEGT. DNA of the CDR3: TGTGCCAGCAGTGCCGGACTAGCATCCGATACGCAGTATTTT. This codes for CASSAGLASDTQYF.

This clonotype was counted ten times or more. This chain links TRBV3-1 with TRBJ2-7; D may be TRBD2 (6 bases). CDR1 and CDR2 (germline): LGHDT, YNNKEL (reference sequence). Trimming took off 5 bases at V and 7 bases at J, with 18 bases between the two ends. The CDR3 spans 14 residues. As DNA, the CDR3 is TGTGCCAGCAGCTTACGTGGGGCGCGGGATGAGCAGTACTTC. Protein product: CASSLRGARDEQYF.

V is TRBV18 and J is TRBJ1-5; possibly TRBD1 for D (6 bases). Germline lookup yields CDR1 KGHSH and CDR2 LQKENI. The CDR3 extends over 15 amino acids. The V end lost 4 bases, the J end lost 7 bases, and 17 bases lay between the germline ends. The CDR3 spells CASSRGTGADQPQHF. In DNA, the CDR3 is TGTGCCAGCTCACGTGGGACGGGGGCGGACCAGCCCCAGCATTTT.

At least ten counts were recorded for this clonotype. The chain employs TRBV7-9 and TRBJ2-5; D call uncertain. Germline V gene lookup returns CDR1 SEHNR and CDR2 FQNEAQ (reference sequence). CDR3 length: 12 amino acids. V shed 1 base and J shed 7 bases, with 7 bases lying between them. This CDR3 is CASSLDLGTQYF. The CDR3 nucleotides read TGTGCCAGCAGCTTAGATTTAGGGACCCAGTACTTC.

There are many counts of this clonotype. The chain links TRBV2 to TRBJ2-3; D is possibly TRBD1 (5 bases). The CDR3 consists of 17 residues. Per the germline V gene, CDR1 is SNHLY and CDR2 is FYNNEI. V lost 0 bases and J lost 1, with 14 bases in between. CDR3 DNA sequence: TGTGCCAGCAGTGAAGCTGCCAGGGCGTATGGCACAGATACGCAGTATTTT. It codes for CASSEAARAYGTDTQYF.

A few counts support this clonotype. DNA of the CDR3: TGCAGTGCTCCGGGACAGACAATTTACGAGCAGTACTTC. This translates into CSAPGQTIYEQYF. The chain combines TRBV20-1 with TRBJ2-7; 7 nucleotides align to TRBD1. The germline gives CDR1 DFQATT, CDR2 SNEGSKA (reference sequence). The CDR3 is 13 residues long. J gave up 4 bases and V 5 bases, and 8 bases lay outside the gene matches.

At least ten counts were recorded for this clonotype. CDR3 loop: CASSIGRGGYNEQFF. The DNA of the CDR3 is TGTGCCAGCAGCATAGGGAGAGGGGGCTACAATGAGCAGTTCTTC. The rearrangement uses TRBV7-9 and TRBJ2-1; perhaps TRBD1 as D (6 bases). This CDR3 has 15 amino acids. V shed 5 bases and J shed 3 bases, with 14 bases lying between them. Germline V gives CDR1 SEHNR, CDR2 FQNEAQ (reference sequence).

This clonotype was detected ten times or more. CDR3 DNA sequence: TGTGCCAGCAGCCGACTAGCGGGCCTACTCTACGAGCAGTACTTC. As protein: CASSRLAGLLYEQYF. The genes are TRBV11-2 and TRBJ2-7; TRBD2 matches 10 bases. This CDR3 contains 15 residues. Germline V CDR1 and CDR2: SGHAT, FQNNGV. The J segment lost 3 bases and the V segment lost 5 bases, leaving 7 bases of the junction unmatched.